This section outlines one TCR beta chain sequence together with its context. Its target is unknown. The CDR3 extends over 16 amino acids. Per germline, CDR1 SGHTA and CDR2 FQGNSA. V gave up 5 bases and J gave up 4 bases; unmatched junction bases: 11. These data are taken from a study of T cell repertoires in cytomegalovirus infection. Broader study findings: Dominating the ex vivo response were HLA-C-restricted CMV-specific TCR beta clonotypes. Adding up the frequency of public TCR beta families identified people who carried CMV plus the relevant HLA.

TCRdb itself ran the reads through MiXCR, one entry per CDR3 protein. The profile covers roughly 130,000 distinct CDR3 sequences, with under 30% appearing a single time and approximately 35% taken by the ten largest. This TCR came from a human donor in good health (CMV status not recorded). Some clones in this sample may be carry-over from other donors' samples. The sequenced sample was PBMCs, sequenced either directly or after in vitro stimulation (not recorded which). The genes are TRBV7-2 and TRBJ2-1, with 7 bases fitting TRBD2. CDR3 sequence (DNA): TGTGCCAGCAGCGTTCGTGGGAGGGCCATATACAATGAGCAGTTCTTC. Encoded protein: CASSVRGRAIYNEQFF.